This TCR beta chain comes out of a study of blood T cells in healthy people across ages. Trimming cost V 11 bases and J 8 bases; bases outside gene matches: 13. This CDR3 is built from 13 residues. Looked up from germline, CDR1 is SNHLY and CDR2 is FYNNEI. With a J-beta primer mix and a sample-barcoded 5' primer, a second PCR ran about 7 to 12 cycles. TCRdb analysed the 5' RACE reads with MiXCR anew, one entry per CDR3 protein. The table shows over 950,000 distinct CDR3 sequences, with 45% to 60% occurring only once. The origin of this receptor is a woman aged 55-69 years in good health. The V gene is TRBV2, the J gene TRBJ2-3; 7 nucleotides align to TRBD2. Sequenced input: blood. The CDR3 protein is CAFKVGGSGTQYF. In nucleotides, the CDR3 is TGTGCCTTCAAGGTGGGCGGGAGTGGTACGCAGTATTTT.